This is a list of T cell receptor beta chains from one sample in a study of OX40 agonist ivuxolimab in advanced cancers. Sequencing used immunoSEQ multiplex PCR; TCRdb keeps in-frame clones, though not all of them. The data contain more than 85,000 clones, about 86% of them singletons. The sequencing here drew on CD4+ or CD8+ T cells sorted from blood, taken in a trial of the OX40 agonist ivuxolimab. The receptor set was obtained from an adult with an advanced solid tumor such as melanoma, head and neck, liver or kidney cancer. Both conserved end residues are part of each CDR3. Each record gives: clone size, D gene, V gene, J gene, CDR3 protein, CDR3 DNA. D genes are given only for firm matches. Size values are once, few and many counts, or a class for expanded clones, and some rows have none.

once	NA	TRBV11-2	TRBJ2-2	CASSRSPGNTGELFF	TGTGCCAGCAGTCGGAGTCCCGGGAACACCGGGGAGCTGTTTTTT
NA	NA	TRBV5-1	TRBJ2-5	CASSGGRQVQETQYF	TGCGCCAGCAGCGGAGGGCGACAGGTCCAAGAGACCCAGTACTTC
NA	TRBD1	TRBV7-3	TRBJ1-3	CASSPTGTGHSGNTIYF	TGTGCCAGCAGCCCGACCGGGACAGGGCACTCTGGAAACACCATATATTTT
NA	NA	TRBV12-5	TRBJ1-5	CASGPDSLQGPQHF	TGTGCTAGTGGTCCCGACTCCCTCCAGGGACCCCAGCATTTT
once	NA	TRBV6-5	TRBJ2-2	CASSYRPNTGELFF	TGTGCCAGCAGTTACAGGCCGAACACCGGGGAGCTGTTTTTT
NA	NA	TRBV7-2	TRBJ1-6	CASSFTLYNSPLHF	TGTGCCAGCAGCTTCACACTCTATAATTCACCCCTCCACTTT
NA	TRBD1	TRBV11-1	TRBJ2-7	CASSFRGTGDYEQYF	TGTGCCAGCAGCTTTAGGGGGACAGGGGACTACGAGCAGTACTTC
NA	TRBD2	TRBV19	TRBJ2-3	CASSISLAGGTDTQYF	TGTGCCAGTAGTATATCCCTAGCGGGGGGCACAGATACGCAGTATTTT
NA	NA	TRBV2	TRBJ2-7	CASNIPAAYEQYF	TGTGCCAGCAATATTCCGGCAGCCTACGAGCAGTACTTC
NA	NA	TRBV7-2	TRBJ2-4	CASSPAPPKNIQYF	TGTGCCAGCAGCCCCGCCCCACCCAAAAACATTCAGTACTTC
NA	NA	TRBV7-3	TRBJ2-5	CASSLGAGRQETQYF	TGTGCCAGCAGCTTGGGGGCAGGCCGGCAAGAGACCCAGTACTTC
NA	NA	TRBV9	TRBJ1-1	CASSVDMGAGRAFF	TGTGCCAGCAGCGTAGACATGGGGGCGGGAAGAGCTTTCTTT
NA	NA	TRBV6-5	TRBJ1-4	CASSSGFPTNEKLFF	TGTGCCAGCAGTTCAGGTTTCCCAACTAATGAAAAACTGTTTTTT
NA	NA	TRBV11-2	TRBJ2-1	CASSLASLGQFF	TGTGCCAGCAGCTTAGCATCCCTCGGGCAGTTCTTC
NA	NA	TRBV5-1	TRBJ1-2	CASSLASGYGYTF	TGCGCCAGCAGCTTGGCGTCAGGCTATGGCTACACCTTC
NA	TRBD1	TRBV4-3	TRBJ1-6	CASNRGQEGNSPLHF	TGCGCCAGCAACCGCGGACAGGAAGGGAATTCACCCCTCCACTTT
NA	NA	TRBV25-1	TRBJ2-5	CASREGVLETQYF	TGTGCCAGCAGGGAGGGGGTCCTGGAGACCCAGTACTTC
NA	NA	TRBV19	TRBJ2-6	CASSIGGSGANVLTF	TGTGCCAGTAGTATAGGCGGCTCTGGGGCCAACGTCCTGACTTTC
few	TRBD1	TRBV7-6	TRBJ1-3	CASSQGTGGNTIYF	TGTGCCAGCAGCCAGGGGACAGGAGGAAACACCATATATTTT
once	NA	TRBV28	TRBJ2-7	CASSSHQEQYF	TGTGCCAGCAGTTCCCATCAGGAGCAGTACTTC
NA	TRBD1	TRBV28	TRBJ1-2	CASSFRDRHYGYTF	TGTGCCAGCAGTTTCCGGGACAGACACTATGGCTACACCTTC
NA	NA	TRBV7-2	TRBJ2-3	CASRKGMRTDTQYF	TGTGCCAGTAGGAAGGGGATGCGGACAGATACGCAGTATTTT
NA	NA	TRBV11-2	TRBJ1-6	CASSLEGANSPLHF	TGTGCCAGCAGCTTGGAAGGAGCCAATTCACCCCTCCACTTT
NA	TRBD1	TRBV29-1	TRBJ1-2	CSALQDRGHGYTF	TGCAGCGCCCTACAAGACAGGGGCCATGGCTACACCTTC
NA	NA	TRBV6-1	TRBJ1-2	CASSEVLGLYF	TGTGCCAGCAGTGAAGTCCTCGGACTATACTTC
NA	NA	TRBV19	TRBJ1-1	CASSMPGQTNTEAFF	TGTGCCAGTAGTATGCCTGGACAGACGAACACTGAAGCTTTCTTT
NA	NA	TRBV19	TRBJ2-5	CASSKAQGRETQYF	TGTGCCAGTAGTAAGGCGCAGGGAAGAGAGACCCAGTACTTC
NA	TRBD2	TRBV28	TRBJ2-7	CASSATSGGSYEQYF	TGTGCCAGCAGTGCGACTAGCGGGGGGTCCTACGAGCAGTACTTC
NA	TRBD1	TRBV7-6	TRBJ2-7	CASSQGLRQGAYEQYF	TGTGCCAGCAGCCAAGGATTGAGGCAGGGGGCTTACGAGCAGTACTTC
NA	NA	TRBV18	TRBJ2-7	CASSPRSDGYEQYF	TGTGCCAGCTCACCAAGATCGGACGGATACGAGCAGTACTTC
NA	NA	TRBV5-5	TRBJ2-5	CASSLDAGSETQYF	TGTGCCAGCAGCCTGGACGCAGGGTCGGAGACCCAGTACTTC
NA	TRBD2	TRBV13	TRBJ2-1	CASSPNSGLAGGAEQFF	TGTGCCAGCAGCCCCAACTCGGGACTAGCGGGAGGAGCTGAGCAGTTCTTC
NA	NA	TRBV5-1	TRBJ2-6	CASSLGSVSSWANVLTF	TGCGCCAGCAGCTTGGGAAGTGTGAGCTCTTGGGCCAACGTCCTGACTTTC